This T cell receptor beta chain appears in the sequencing data of a study of graft-versus-host responses after intestinal transplantation. Libraries were prepared by immunoSEQ multiplex PCR; TCRdb keeps only in-frame clonotypes and omits some of them. The table records about 100,000 clones, less than 90% of them present only once. Broader study findings: There were GvH clones found in recipient marrow, and some of them appeared first in ileum or blood.

In the case of this clone: Its target is not known.

This CDR3 region has 12 residues. Germline CDR1 reads SQVTM; CDR2 reads ANQGSEA. V dropped 7 bases and J dropped 6 bases, with 12 bases sitting between them. The TCR sequence derives from a human donor who received an intestinal transplant. The specimen was unstimulated CD4+ T cells sorted from spleen or lymph node cells, collected before intestinal transplant. The J gene is TRBJ1-4, the V gene TRBV29-1; tentative D call: TRBD1 (5 bases). The CDR3 DNA reads as TGCAGCGGAACCGACAGATATGAAAAACTGTTTTTT. Amino acid sequence: CSGTDRYEKLFF.